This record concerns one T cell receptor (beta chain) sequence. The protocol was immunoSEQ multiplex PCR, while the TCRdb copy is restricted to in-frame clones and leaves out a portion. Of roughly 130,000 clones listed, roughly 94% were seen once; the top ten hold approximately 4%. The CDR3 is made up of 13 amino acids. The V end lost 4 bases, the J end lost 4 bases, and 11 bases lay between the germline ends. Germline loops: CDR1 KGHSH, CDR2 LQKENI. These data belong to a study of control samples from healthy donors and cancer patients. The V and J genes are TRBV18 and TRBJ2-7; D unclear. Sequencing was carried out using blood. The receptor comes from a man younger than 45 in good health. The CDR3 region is CASSLSTDYEQYF. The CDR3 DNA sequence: TGTGCCAGCTCACTTTCAACAGATTACGAGCAGTACTTC.